These 15 T cell receptor beta chains were all obtained from the same sample, sequenced in a study of blood T cells in healthy people across ages. The use of a sample-barcoded 5' primer and a J-beta primer mix characterized a second PCR of roughly 6 to 11 cycles. Using its own MiXCR run on the 5' RACE reads, TCRdb lists one record per CDR3 protein. The table has 1,100,000 or so distinct CDR3 sequences, 40% to 50% seen once. Material: blood. Receptor source: a woman aged 60 to 75 in good health.

This clonotype was observed many times. The genes are TRBV29-1 and TRBJ2-7; 9 bases align to TRBD1. CDR1 SQVTM and CDR2 ANQGSEA come from the germline V gene. This CDR3 contains 14 residues. J was trimmed by 4 bases and V by 6 bases; bases with no gene match: 10. This chain's CDR3 is CSVARQGGLYEQYF. The CDR3 DNA sequence: TGCAGCGTAGCCCGACAGGGGGGATTGTACGAGCAGTACTTC.

This clonotype was seen a handful of times. The chain uses TRBV7-2 and TRBJ2-2; no clear D. Trimming removed 5 bases at V and 3 bases at J, with 10 bases between. The CDR3 totals 14 residues. CDR1 is SGHTA, CDR2 FQGNSA, per germline. For the CDR3, the DNA is TGTGCCAGCAGCCTCGACACCTACACCGGGGAGCTGTTTTTT. Translation gives CASSLDTYTGELFF. The whole variable domain, remainder taken from reference TRBV7-2 and TRBJ2-2, is GAGVSQSPSNKVTEKGKDVELRCDPISGHTALYWYRQSLGQGLEFLIYFQGNSAPDKSGLPSDRFSAERTGGSVSTLTIQRTQQEDSAVYLCASSLDTYTGELFFGEGSRLTVL.

Regarding this clonotype: A read error may account for a junction end that differs from germline. The rearrangement uses TRBV5-1 and TRBJ2-5, with TRBD1 matching over 7 bases. The DNA matches TRBJ2-7 better at its end, which makes the J call doubtful. CDR1 and CDR2 from the germline V gene are SGHRS and YFSETQ. There are 13 residues in the CDR3. The chain's CDR3 is CVSAFGTDYEQYF. CDR3 sequence (DNA): TGCGTCAGCGCTTTTGGGACAGACTACGAGCAGTACTTC.

This clonotype was detected once. The gene calls are TRBV10-3 and TRBJ2-3; D is uncertain. Germline V gene lookup returns CDR1 ENHRY and CDR2 SYGVKD. V shed 4 bases and J shed 2 bases, with 10 bases lying between them. The length of the CDR3 is 14 residues. The CDR3 spells CAISGPGPTDTQYF. CDR3 DNA sequence: TGTGCCATCAGTGGTCCCGGGCCCACAGATACGCAGTATTTT.

A few counts support this clonotype. This rearrangement joins TRBV11-2 to TRBJ2-1; 12 bases line up with TRBD2. Germline V gene data show CDR1 as SGHAT and CDR2 as FQNNGV. The CDR3 runs to 15 residues. With V trimmed by 3 bases and J by 8 bases, 5 bases remained unmatched. The CDR3 DNA is TGTGCCAGCAGCTTCGGACTAGCGGGACTTGATGAGCAGTTCTTC. Encoded protein: CASSFGLAGLDEQFF.

This clonotype showed up just a few times. Sequence at one end of the junction differs from germline and may be a read error. This chain uses TRBV12-3 or TRBV12-4 with TRBJ1-2; D ambiguous. This CDR3 is built from 14 residues. The CDR3 DNA reads TGTGCCAGCAGCTTAGTTTCTGGGAACTATGGCTACACCTTC. Translation gives CASSLVSGNYGYTF.

This clonotype was detected only a few times. Being one base from a much bigger clone, this may be a read error. The chain recombines TRBV10-3 with TRBJ2-1, with D perhaps TRBD1 (6 bases). The closer fit of TRBJ2-7 to the DNA end suggests the J call may be wrong. The CDR3 loop spans 16 amino acids. Germline V CDR1 and CDR2: ENHRY, SYGVKD. CDR3 nucleotide sequence: TGTGCCATCAGTGATCCAAACAGGGTAGACTACAATGAGCAGTACTTC. Its protein is CAISDPNRVDYNEQYF.

This clonotype appeared once. The chain joins TRBV2 to TRBJ2-1; D not certain. CDR3 length equals 12 residues. CDR1 is SNHLY, CDR2 FYNNEI, per germline. The V gene lost 4 bases and the J gene lost 15 bases, with 16 bases spanning the gap. CDR3 loop: CASSAYWVQPFF. The CDR3 DNA reads as TGTGCCAGCAGTGCCTACTGGGTTCAGCCGTTCTTC.

In the case of this clonotype: The CDR3 does not close with the conserved phenylalanine or tryptophan, likely indicating a read error. This chain uses TRBV7-9 with TRBJ2-1; 9 nucleotides agree with TRBD2. Germline V gives CDR1 SEHNR, CDR2 FQNEAQ (reference sequence). CDR3 length: 17 residues. V lost 2 bases and J lost 2; bases outside the gene matches: 7. The CDR3 sequence: CASSLRDVAGAYNEQFL. CDR3 DNA: TGTGCCAGCAGCTTAAGGGATGTAGCGGGAGCCTACAATGAGCAGTTCTTA.

This clonotype was counted only a few times. The V gene is TRBV2, the J gene TRBJ2-1, with 10 bases identical to TRBD2. The V gene's germline CDR1 is SNHLY and CDR2 FYNNEI. The CDR3 has 15 residues. The V segment lost 6 bases and the J segment 6 bases; nucleotides outside the gene matches: 8. In DNA, the CDR3 is TGTGCCAGCAGCCCGTTAGGGACTAGCGTCAATGAGCAGTTCTTC. Its translation: CASSPLGTSVNEQFF.

This clonotype was recorded once. For the CDR3, the DNA is TGCGCCAGCAGCTTGGGAGGACAGGGACCCTCCTATGGCTACACCTTC. Residues: CASSLGGQGPSYGYTF. This chain joins TRBV5-1 and TRBJ1-2, with 8 bases fitting TRBD1. The V segment lost 0 bases and the J segment 4 bases; nucleotides outside the gene matches: 8. In germline, CDR1 is SGHRS, CDR2 YFSETQ. The CDR3 has 16 amino acids. The full variable domain, with the rest looked up from reference TRBV5-1 and TRBJ1-2, is KAGVTQTPRYLIKTRGQQVTLSCSPISGHRSVSWYQQTPGQGLQFLFEYFSETQRNKGNFPGRFSGRQFSNSRSEMNVSTLELGDSALYLCASSLGGQGPSYGYTFGSGTRLTVV.

As concerns this clonotype: An end of the junction does not agree with germline; a read error may underlie this. The chain uses TRBV6-6 and TRBJ1-4; D gene unclear. This CDR3 spans 13 amino acids. The germline gives CDR1 MNHNY, CDR2 SVGAGI (reference sequence). The CDR3: CASSDSWGEKLFF. The CDR3 DNA reads as TGTGCCAGCAGTGACTCCTGGGGTGAAAAACTGTTTTTT.

CDR3 amino acids: CASSLTGDGAYEQYF. CDR3 in DNA: TGCGCCAGCAGCTTGACGGGGGACGGGGCCTACGAGCAGTACTTC. The chain carries TRBV5-1 and TRBJ2-5; weak D call: TRBD2 (6 bases). Judging by the DNA end, TRBJ2-7 fits better; the J call may be wrong. There are 15 residues in the CDR3. Germline CDR1 and CDR2: SGHRS and YFSETQ.

This clonotype was detected ten times or more. One junction end disagrees with the germline gene, perhaps due to a read error. This chain connects TRBV5-1 to TRBJ2-7; D may be TRBD1 (5 bases). Looked up from germline, CDR1 is SGHRS and CDR2 is YFSETQ. This CDR3 has 14 residues. CDR3 in DNA: TGTGCCAGCAGCTTAGTTCCAGGGCCCTACGAGCAGTACTTC. It specifies CASSLVPGPYEQYF. Complete variable domain (other parts from reference TRBV5-1 and TRBJ2-7): KAGVTQTPRYLIKTRGQQVTLSCSPISGHRSVSWYQQTPGQGLQFLFEYFSETQRNKGNFPGRFSGRQFSNSRSEMNVSTLELGDSALYLCASSLVPGPYEQYFGPGTRLTVT.

This chain joins TRBV20-1 and TRBJ2-7; 8 bases fit TRBD2. The germline CDR1 and CDR2 sequences are DFQATT and SNEGSKA (reference sequence). The CDR3 loop spans 14 amino acids. V lost 1 base and J lost 6; bases outside the gene matches: 8. The CDR3 sequence is CSARARAGVPEQYF. The CDR3, as DNA: TGCAGTGCTAGAGCGCGAGCGGGAGTCCCCGAGCAGTACTTC.